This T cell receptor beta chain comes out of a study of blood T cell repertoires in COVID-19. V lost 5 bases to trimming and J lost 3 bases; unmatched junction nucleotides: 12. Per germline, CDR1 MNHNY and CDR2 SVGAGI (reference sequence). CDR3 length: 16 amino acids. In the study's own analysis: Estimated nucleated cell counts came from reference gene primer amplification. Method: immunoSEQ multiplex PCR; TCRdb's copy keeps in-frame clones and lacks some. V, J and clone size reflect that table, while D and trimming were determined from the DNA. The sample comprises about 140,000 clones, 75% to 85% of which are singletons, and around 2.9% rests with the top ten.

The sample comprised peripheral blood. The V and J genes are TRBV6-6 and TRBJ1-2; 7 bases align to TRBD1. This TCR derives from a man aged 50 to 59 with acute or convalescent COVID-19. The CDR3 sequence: CASSPIQGQDYYGYTF. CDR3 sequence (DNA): TGTGCCAGCAGTCCTATCCAAGGACAGGACTACTATGGCTACACCTTC.